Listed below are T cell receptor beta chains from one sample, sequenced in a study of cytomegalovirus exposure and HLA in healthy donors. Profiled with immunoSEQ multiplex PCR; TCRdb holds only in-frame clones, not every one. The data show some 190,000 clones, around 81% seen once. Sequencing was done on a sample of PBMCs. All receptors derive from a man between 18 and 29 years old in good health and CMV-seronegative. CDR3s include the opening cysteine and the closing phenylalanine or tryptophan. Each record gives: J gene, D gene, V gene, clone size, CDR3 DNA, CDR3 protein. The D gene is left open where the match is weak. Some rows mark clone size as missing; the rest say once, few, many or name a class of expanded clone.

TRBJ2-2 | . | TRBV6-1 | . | TGTGCCAGCAGTGAAGCTTGGGGGCCGGATGCCACCGGGGAGCTGTTTTTT | CASSEAWGPDATGELFF
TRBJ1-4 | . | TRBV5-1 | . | TGCGCCAGCAGCCCCGCTGGTGGGAGGGTAGGAGAAAAACTGTTTTTT | CASSPAGGRVGEKLFF
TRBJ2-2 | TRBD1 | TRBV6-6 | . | TGTGCCAGCACACGGACAGGGGGCGGGGAGCTGTTTTTT | CASTRTGGGELFF
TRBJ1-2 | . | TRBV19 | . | TGTGCCAGTAGTACGGGAAAGAGCTATGGCTACACCTTC | CASSTGKSYGYTF
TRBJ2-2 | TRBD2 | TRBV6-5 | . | TGTGCCAGCAGACTAGCGGGAGCCGGGGAGCTGTTTTTT | CASRLAGAGELFF
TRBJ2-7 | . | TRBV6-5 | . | TGTGCCAGCCATGGCGGAATTTCTATCTACGAGCAGTACTTC | CASHGGISIYEQYF
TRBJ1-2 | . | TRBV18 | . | TGTGCCAGCTCACCAGACAGTCTCGGTGGCTACACCTTC | CASSPDSLGGYTF
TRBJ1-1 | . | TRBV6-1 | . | TGTGCCAGCAGTCCCGCTGGCAAAAGTGAAGCTTTCTTT | CASSPAGKSEAFF
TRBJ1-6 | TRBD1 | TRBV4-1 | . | TGCGCCAGCAGCCAACTAAACAGGGGCAGTAATTCACCCCTCCACTTT | CASSQLNRGSNSPLHF
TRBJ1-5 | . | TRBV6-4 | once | TGTGCCAGCAGTGAAGGGGGTGGGAATCAGCCCCAGCATTTT | CASSEGGGNQPQHF
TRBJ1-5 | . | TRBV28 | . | TGTGCCAGCAGTTTATGTCCCTATTGTCAGCCCCAGCATTTT | CASSLCPYCQPQHF
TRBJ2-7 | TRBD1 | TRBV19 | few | TGTGCCAGTAGTACGACAGGGGCTAGGGAGCAGTACTTC | CASSTTGAREQYF
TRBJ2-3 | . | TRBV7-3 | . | TGTGCCAGCAGCACCCATAGCGGCGGCACAGATACGCAGTATTTT | CASSTHSGGTDTQYF
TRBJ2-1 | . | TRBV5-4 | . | TGTGCCAGCAGCGTGTTCTGGGCCAAGAATGAGCAGTTCTTC | CASSVFWAKNEQFF
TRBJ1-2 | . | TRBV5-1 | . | TGCGCCAGCAGCTTGGAGTATGGGGGGTATGGCTACACCTTC | CASSLEYGGYGYTF
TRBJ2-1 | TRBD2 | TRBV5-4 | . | TGTGCCAGCAGCTCGACACAAGCGGGGAGCTCCTACAATGAGCAGTTCTTC | CASSSTQAGSSYNEQFF
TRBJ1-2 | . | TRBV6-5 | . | TGTGCCAGCAGTTACAGGCTGAGCGTCTATGGCTACACCTTC | CASSYRLSVYGYTF
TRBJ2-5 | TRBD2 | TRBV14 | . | TGTGCCAGCAGCCGAGGGACTAGCGGGGGGCCCCAAGAGACCCAGTACTTC | CASSRGTSGGPQETQYF
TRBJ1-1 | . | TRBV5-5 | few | TGTGCCAGCAGCTTGGATGTGGGGCTGTACACTGAAGCTTTCTTT | CASSLDVGLYTEAFF
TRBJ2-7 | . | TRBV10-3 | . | TGTGCCATCAGTGAAATGACAGGTACCCTTCTTTGGGGCTACGAGCAGTACTTC | CAISEMTGTLLWGYEQYF
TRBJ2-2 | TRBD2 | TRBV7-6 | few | TGTGCCAGCAGCGGATCGACTAGCGGGGACATCGGGGAGCTGTTTTTT | CASSGSTSGDIGELFF
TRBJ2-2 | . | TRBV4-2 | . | TGTGCCAGCACGCCCGAGGCTCAGAAGCTACCCACCGGGGAGCTGTTTTTT | CASTPEAQKLPTGELFF
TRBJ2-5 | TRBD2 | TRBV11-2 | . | TGTGCCAGCAGCTCCGGGGCTAGCGGGGGAGGATGGCAAGAGACCCAGTACTTC | CASSSGASGGGWQETQYF
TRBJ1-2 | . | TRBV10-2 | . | TGCGCCAGCAGTGAGTCGAATGTCAGATTAAACTATGGCTACACCTTC | CASSESNVRLNYGYTF
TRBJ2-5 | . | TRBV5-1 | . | TGCGCCAGCAGCTTGGTGGCTAGCGAGTACCAAGAGACCCAGTACTTC | CASSLVASEYQETQYF
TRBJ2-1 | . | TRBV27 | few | TGTGCCAGCAGTTTCAGGGCTACTGGCAATGAGCAGTTCTTC | CASSFRATGNEQFF
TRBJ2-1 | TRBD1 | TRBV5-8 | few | TGTGCCAGCACGGACAGGGTAACCTACAATGAGCAGTTCTTC | CASTDRVTYNEQFF
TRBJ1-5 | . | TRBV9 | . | TGTGCCAGCAGCGTAGATGCAGGGAGGGATCAGCCCCAGCATTTT | CASSVDAGRDQPQHF
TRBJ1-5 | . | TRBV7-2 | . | TGTGCCAGCAGCTTCTTCGATCAGCCCCAGCATTTT | CASSFFDQPQHF
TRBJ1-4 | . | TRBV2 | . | TGTGCCAGCAGTGTCCGGCAGGGGTCAAATGAAAAACTGTTTTTT | CASSVRQGSNEKLFF
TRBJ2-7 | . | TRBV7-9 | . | TGTGCCAGCAGCTCCAAAATTTACGAGCAGTACTTC | CASSSKIYEQYF
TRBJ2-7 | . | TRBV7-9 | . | TGTGCCAGCAGCCGAGAGGGCAGGAGGGTCTACGAGCAGTACTTC | CASSREGRRVYEQYF
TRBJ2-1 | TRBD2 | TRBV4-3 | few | TGCGCCAGCAGCAAGGGACTAGCGGAACACTCCTACAATGAGCAGTTCTTC | CASSKGLAEHSYNEQFF
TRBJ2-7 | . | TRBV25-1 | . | TGTGCCAGCAGTGAATGGCGGGACGATATTCCTAACGAGCAGTACTTC | CASSEWRDDIPNEQYF
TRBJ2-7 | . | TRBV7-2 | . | TGTGCCAGCAGCTTAGCGGTCGGGTACGAGCAGTACTTC | CASSLAVGYEQYF
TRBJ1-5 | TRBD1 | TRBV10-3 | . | TGTGCCATCAGTGAGGCGGCAGGGGGCGCGGTAGGCAATCAGCCCCAGCATTTT | CAISEAAGGAVGNQPQHF
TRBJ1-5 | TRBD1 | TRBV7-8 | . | TGTGCCAGCAGCGACCGGGACAGGGGGCGAGGCAATCAGCCCCAGCATTTT | CASSDRDRGRGNQPQHF
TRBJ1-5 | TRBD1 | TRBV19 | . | TGTGCCAGCAAACCTATGGACAGGGGAGAGGGTCAGCCCCAGCATTTT | CASKPMDRGEGQPQHF